The 15 T cell receptor beta chains presented below share a single source sample, sequenced in a study of blood T cell repertoires in COVID-19. Sequencing used immunoSEQ multiplex PCR; TCRdb keeps in-frame clones, though not all of them. Of fewer than 600,000 clones listed, 85% to 90% are singletons. Sequenced: peripheral blood. The origin of the receptors is a man between 18 and 29 years old with COVID-19, enrolled during active disease.

V gene TRBV7-2 combines with J gene TRBJ2-7; 10 positions match TRBD2. This CDR3 has 16 amino acids. Germline trimming cut 4 bases from V and 4 bases from J; bases unmatched to any gene: 10. Germline CDR1 reads SGHTA; CDR2 reads FQGNSA. The CDR3 protein is CASSWSGRAPIYEQYF. CDR3 nucleotide sequence: TGTGCCAGCAGCTGGAGCGGGAGGGCCCCCATATACGAGCAGTACTTC.

The chain combines TRBV24-1 with TRBJ2-5; tentative D call: TRBD1 (5 bases). From germline, CDR1 is KGHDR and CDR2 SFDVKD. V was pared by 3 bases and J by 1 base, with 8 bases between. The CDR3 loop spans 14 amino acids. DNA for the CDR3: TGTGCCACCAGTGATGACAGTTTCCAAGAGACCCAGTACTTC. Its protein product is CATSDDSFQETQYF.

The V gene is TRBV2, the J gene TRBJ2-5, with D possibly matching TRBD1 (6 bases). The CDR3 is 14 amino acids. The V end was cut by 5 bases, the J end by 5 bases, with 15 bases between. Germline-derived CDR1 and CDR2 are SNHLY and FYNNEI. The CDR3 loop reads CASSFGGSGETQYF. CDR3 sequence (DNA): TGTGCCAGCAGTTTTGGGGGCAGTGGGGAGACCCAGTACTTC.

This clone was observed a few times. The chain is built from TRBV3-1 (or the pseudogene TRBV3-2) and TRBJ2-7; no clear D gene. The CDR3 consists of 12 residues. From germline, CDR1 is LGHDT and CDR2 YNNKEL (reference sequence). The V end lost 4 bases, the J end lost 4 bases, and 8 bases lay between the germline ends. CDR3 amino acids: CASSRSGYEQYF. The CDR3 nucleotides read TGTGCCAGCAGCCGATCGGGTTACGAGCAGTACTTC.

The chain uses TRBV5-1 and TRBJ2-1; TRBD2 aligns across 9 bases. The germline gives CDR1 SGHRS, CDR2 YFSETQ. The junction had 12 bases not matched to a gene; V was cut back by 4 bases and J by 1 base. The CDR3 loop spans 18 amino acids. The CDR3 DNA sequence: TGCGCCAGCAGCCCGTACGGTAGCGGGAGTGTGTCCTACAATGAGCAGTTCTTC. Translated, it gives CASSPYGSGSVSYNEQFF.

V gene TRBV11-2 combines with J gene TRBJ2-1, with D unresolved. Trimming removed 1 base at V and 6 bases at J, with 10 bases between. Germline values: CDR1 SGHAT, CDR2 FQNNGV. This CDR3 comprises 14 residues. The CDR3 bases are TGTGCCAGCAGCTTAGTCCCAGAACGCAATGAGCAGTTCTTC. This sequence encodes CASSLVPERNEQFF.

This clone was recorded only once. The DNA of the CDR3 is TGTGCCAGCAGCCAAGGGCGGGGACTACACACCGGGGAGCTGTTTTTT. It codes for CASSQGRGLHTGELFF. This chain uses TRBV3-1 (or the pseudogene TRBV3-2) with TRBJ2-2; 7 bases agree with TRBD2. CDR1 and CDR2 (germline): LGHDT, YNNKEL (reference sequence). V shed 1 base, J shed 3 bases, and the junction held 5 bases outside the gene matches. The CDR3 contains 16 residues.

This chain links TRBV5-1 with TRBJ2-3, with TRBD2 matching 13 bases. With V trimmed by 0 bases and J by 0 bases, 4 bases remained unmatched. Germline V CDR1 and CDR2: SGHRS, YFSETQ. The CDR3 is made up of 18 amino acids. The CDR3 sequence: CASSLGTSGGGSTDTQYF. The CDR3 nucleotides are TGCGCCAGCAGCTTGGGGACTAGCGGGGGAGGAAGCACAGATACGCAGTATTTT.

The rearrangement uses TRBV9 and TRBJ2-1; D might be TRBD1 (7 bases). The CDR3 sequence is 16 residues long. CDR1 is SGDLS, CDR2 YYNGEE, per germline. Deletions cut 3 bases from V and 9 bases from J, with 22 bases between. The CDR3 is CASSAHGGGSPSEQFF. In DNA form, the CDR3 reads TGTGCCAGCAGCGCCCACGGAGGGGGCTCCCCAAGTGAGCAGTTCTTC. The full variable domain, completed using reference TRBV9 and TRBJ2-1, is DSGVTQTPKHLITATGQRVTLRCSPRSGDLSVYWYQQSLDQGLQFLIQYYNGEERAKGNILERFSAQQFPDLHSELNLSSLELGDSALYFCASSAHGGGSPSEQFFGPGTRLTVL.

J is TRBJ2-1 and V is TRBV30; D is uncertain. This CDR3 comprises 13 residues. Trimming removed 0 bases from V and 6 bases from J, with 9 bases in between. The germline gives CDR1 GTSNPN, CDR2 SVGIG (reference sequence). The CDR3 sequence: CAWSVQASNEQFF. CDR3 in DNA: TGTGCCTGGAGTGTACAAGCGTCCAATGAGCAGTTCTTC.

There are a few counts of this clone. This chain joins TRBV4-1 and TRBJ1-1; maybe TRBD1 (5 bases). Germline V CDR1 and CDR2: MGHRA, YSYEKL. V was shortened by 1 base and J by 11 bases, with 17 bases between the two germline ends. The CDR3 length is 14 residues. CDR3 in amino acids: CASSQVAGKIGAFF. The CDR3 nucleotides are TGCGCCAGCAGCCAAGTGGCAGGGAAGATAGGTGCTTTCTTT.

The rearrangement links TRBV7-9 to TRBJ2-7, with TRBD2 matching over 10 bases. The V gene end was trimmed by 1 base and the J gene end by 5 bases; junction bases not matched to a gene: 8. The germline V gene has CDR1 SEHNR and CDR2 FQNEAQ (reference sequence). The CDR3 contains 16 residues. This CDR3 reads CASSLGLAGWSDEQYF. CDR3 coding DNA: TGTGCCAGCAGCTTAGGACTAGCGGGCTGGAGCGACGAGCAGTACTTC.

This chain joins TRBV2 and TRBJ2-3, with 9 nucleotides matching TRBD2. Germline CDR1 SNHLY, CDR2 FYNNEI. The CDR3 has 15 amino acids. After removal of 6 bases from V and 2 bases from J, the junction contained 6 bases not matched to a gene. This CDR3 is CASRPSGAHTDTQYF. Written as DNA, the CDR3 is TGTGCCAGCAGGCCTAGCGGGGCTCACACAGATACGCAGTATTTT.

The rearrangement links TRBV27 to TRBJ1-2, with D tentatively TRBD1 (5 bases). Trimming took off 2 bases at V and 4 bases at J, with 14 bases between the two ends. CDR3 size: 15 residues. Germline V gives CDR1 MNHEY, CDR2 SMNVEV (reference sequence). The CDR3 reads CASSLVARASYGYTF. The CDR3 DNA is TGTGCCAGCAGTTTAGTAGCCAGGGCCTCCTATGGCTACACCTTC.

This clone was seen only a few times. V is TRBV6-1 and J is TRBJ2-4; TRBD2 agrees at 8 bases. Germline values: CDR1 MNHNS, CDR2 SASEGT. J gave up 7 bases and V 1 base, and 6 bases lay outside the gene matches. This CDR3 region has 15 residues. CDR3 protein: CASSEEIGGANIQYF. The DNA of the CDR3 is TGTGCCAGCAGTGAAGAAATCGGGGGGGCCAACATTCAGTACTTC.